The 21 T cell receptor beta chains reported below all come from one sample, sequenced in a study of cytomegalovirus exposure and HLA in healthy donors. The PCR had 60 Vbeta and 13 Jbeta primers. The table came from immunoSEQ multiplex PCR; TCRdb's copy has only in-frame clones and leaves some out. The sample includes around 140,000 clones. Sample: PBMCs. These receptors came from a woman aged 40 to 55 in good health and CMV-seronegative.

The chain combines TRBV27 with TRBJ2-2; 8 bases map to TRBD1. Germline assignment: CDR1 MNHEY and CDR2 SMNVEV (reference sequence). The CDR3 length is 18 residues. Losses at the gene ends were 3 bases for V and 5 bases for J; bases not matched to a gene: 14. The CDR3 protein is CASSFRGMTGVPTGELFF. The CDR3 nucleotides are TGTGCCAGCAGTTTTAGGGGTATGACAGGGGTCCCGACCGGGGAGCTGTTTTTT.

J is TRBJ2-3 and V is TRBV11-2; 7 positions match TRBD2. CDR3 length: 15 residues. Per germline, CDR1 SGHAT and CDR2 FQNNGV. V was clipped by 1 base and J by 4 bases; unmatched bases: 5. The CDR3 bases are TGTGCCAGCAGCTTAGGAATAGCGGGTCCAGATACGCAGTATTTT. Its protein product is CASSLGIAGPDTQYF. Combining the CDR3 with reference TRBV11-2 and TRBJ2-3 gives the whole variable domain EAGVAQSPRYKIIEKRQSVAFWCNPISGHATLYWYQQILGQGPKLLIQFQNNGVVDDSQLPKDRFSAERLKGVDSTLKIQPAKLEDSAVYLCASSLGIAGPDTQYFGPGTRLTVL.

The chain uses TRBV5-1 and TRBJ2-7; 7 positions match TRBD1. Per the germline V gene, CDR1 is SGHRS and CDR2 is YFSETQ. V trimming: 5 bases; J trimming: 3 bases; junction bases outside the gene matches: 8. The CDR3 covers 14 residues. The CDR3 is CASRPTGTVYEQYF. For the CDR3, the DNA is TGCGCCAGCAGACCGACCGGGACAGTCTACGAGCAGTACTTC. The whole variable domain, remainder taken from reference TRBV5-1 and TRBJ2-7, is KAGVTQTPRYLIKTRGQQVTLSCSPISGHRSVSWYQQTPGQGLQFLFEYFSETQRNKGNFPGRFSGRQFSNSRSEMNVSTLELGDSALYLCASRPTGTVYEQYFGPGTRLTVT.

As to this clone: Other DNA sequences in the same sample also yield this CDR3. This sequence joins TRBV5-1 and TRBJ1-6, with 7 bases that match TRBD1. J gave up 7 bases and V 0 bases, and 4 bases lay outside the gene matches. CDR1 is SGHRS and CDR2 is YFSETQ in the germline V gene. The CDR3 is 15 residues long. The CDR3 is CASSLAAGGNSPLHF. The CDR3 DNA reads TGCGCCAGCAGCTTGGCTGCAGGGGGAAATTCACCCCTCCACTTT.

This chain links TRBV11-1 with TRBJ2-1; 7 bases are shared with TRBD1. Germline V gene sequence: CDR1 SGHAT, CDR2 FQDESV (reference sequence). The V and J ends lost 4 bases and 3 bases, in that order; junction bases with no gene match: 6. The CDR3 totals 15 residues. The CDR3 protein is CASSSGQVRYNEQFF. For the CDR3, the DNA is TGTGCCAGCAGCTCAGGACAGGTGCGCTACAATGAGCAGTTCTTC.

The chain joins TRBV5-6 to TRBJ1-1; unclear D gene. Germline V gene sequence: CDR1 SGHDT, CDR2 YYEEEE. The CDR3 length is 12 residues. Deletions cut 4 bases from V and 10 bases from J, with 14 bases between. As DNA, the CDR3 is TGTGCCAGCAGCCTGGGAAGTACGGGAGCTTTCTTT. It is translated as CASSLGSTGAFF.

V usage is TRBV7-2 and J usage is TRBJ1-2; D is undetermined. The CDR3 consists of 14 residues. Per germline, CDR1 SGHTA and CDR2 FQGNSA. The V end lost 3 bases, the J end lost 1 base, and 9 bases lay between the germline ends. The CDR3 sequence: CASSLGLINYGYTF. The DNA of the CDR3 is TGTGCCAGCAGCTTGGGCCTAATTAACTATGGCTACACCTTC.

The CDR3 DNA follows: TGTGCCAGCAGCCCTTCGGGGGGACAGGGGATGGATGGCTACACCTTC. Translated, it gives CASSPSGGQGMDGYTF. V usage is TRBV7-9 and J usage is TRBJ1-2, with 10 bases aligning to TRBD1. The CDR3 contains 16 residues. Germline loops: CDR1 SEHNR, CDR2 FQNEAQ (reference sequence). V was clipped by 5 bases and J by 6 bases; unmatched bases: 12. Supplemented by reference TRBV7-9 and TRBJ1-2, the full variable domain reads DTGVSQNPRHKITKRGQNVTFRCDPISEHNRLYWYRQTLGQGPEFLTYFQNEAQLEKSRLLSDRFSAERPKGSFSTLEIQRTEQGDSAMYLCASSPSGGQGMDGYTFGSGTRLTVV.

This chain uses TRBV10-1 with TRBJ2-3; 9 nucleotides agree with TRBD2. J was trimmed by 1 base and V by 3 bases; bases with no gene match: 8. CDR1 is WNHNN and CDR2 is SYGVQD in the germline V gene (reference sequence). CDR3 length: 17 amino acids. The CDR3 region is CASSEGLAGHRTDTQYF. CDR3 sequence (DNA): TGCGCCAGCAGTGAAGGGCTAGCGGGGCACCGCACAGATACGCAGTATTTT.

The chain's CDR3 is CARPVGLAGGFGTDTQYF. DNA for the CDR3: TGTGCCAGGCCCGTCGGGCTAGCGGGGGGGTTTGGGACAGATACGCAGTATTTT. The chain uses TRBV19 and TRBJ2-3; 12 bases map to TRBD2. In germline, CDR1 is LNHDA, CDR2 SQIVND (reference sequence). Germline trimming cut 9 bases from V and 3 bases from J; bases unmatched to any gene: 16. The CDR3 is made up of 18 amino acids.

The chain uses TRBV4-1 and TRBJ2-3; 14 bases align to TRBD2. Losses at the gene ends were 2 bases for V and 0 bases for J; bases not matched to a gene: 10. Germline CDR1 is MGHRA and CDR2 is YSYEKL. The CDR3 runs 20 residues. CDR3 loop: CASSQPPGLAGAKSTDTQYF. The DNA for the CDR3 is TGCGCCAGCAGCCAACCCCCGGGACTAGCGGGGGCGAAAAGCACAGATACGCAGTATTTT.

The chain has TRBV19 and TRBJ2-3, with TRBD1 as a possible D gene (6 bases). The CDR3 runs to 13 residues. Germline assignment: CDR1 LNHDA and CDR2 SQIVND (reference sequence). V lost 4 bases and J 5 bases, leaving 10 bases between the germline ends. The CDR3 is CASSKGERDTQYF. In DNA form, the CDR3 reads TGTGCCAGTAGTAAGGGGGAAAGAGATACGCAGTATTTT.

The chain recombines TRBV6-4 with TRBJ1-5, with TRBD1 identical over 9 bases. CDR3 length equals 13 residues. Losses at the gene ends were 3 bases for V and 7 bases for J; bases not matched to a gene: 1. Germline CDR1 is MRHNA and CDR2 is SNTAGT. CDR3 coding DNA: TGTGCCAGCAGTGAGGACAGGGGACAGCCCCAGCATTTT. It yields the protein CASSEDRGQPQHF.

The genes are TRBV7-2 and TRBJ1-2, with TRBD1 as a possible D gene (6 bases). V dropped 5 bases and J dropped 2 bases, with 9 bases sitting between them. Germline assignment: CDR1 SGHTA and CDR2 FQGNSA. The CDR3 runs to 13 residues. The CDR3 sequence is CASSPGQNYGYTF. The CDR3 coding sequence is TGTGCCAGCAGCCCGGGACAAAACTATGGCTACACCTTC.

V and J are TRBV7-9 and TRBJ1-6; tentative D call: TRBD1 (6 bases). CDR3 length: 15 amino acids. The germline V gene has CDR1 SEHNR and CDR2 FQNEAQ (reference sequence). V was cut by 5 bases and J by 7 bases, with 15 bases left in between. The CDR3 sequence is CASSPAGAQNSPLHF. Here the CDR3 DNA reads TGTGCCAGCAGCCCGGCAGGGGCGCAAAATTCACCCCTCCACTTT.

This rearrangement joins TRBV5-1 to TRBJ1-4; D gene uncertain. V gave up 0 bases and J gave up 6 bases, with 12 bases separating them. CDR3 length equals 15 residues. Per germline, CDR1 SGHRS and CDR2 YFSETQ. This CDR3 is CASSLEGGVDEKLFF. The CDR3 region has the DNA TGCGCCAGCAGCTTGGAGGGCGGGGTGGATGAAAAACTGTTTTTT.

The V call is TRBV5-5, the J call TRBJ2-3; D not certain. The V end lost 2 bases, the J end lost 4 bases, and 8 bases lay between the germline ends. The germline V gene has CDR1 SGHKS and CDR2 YYEKEE (reference sequence). The CDR3 length is 13 residues. CDR3 nucleotides: TGTGCCAGCAGCTTTACGGTGGCAGATACGCAGTATTTT. Protein: CASSFTVADTQYF.

This sequence joins TRBV5-4 and TRBJ1-6; 8 nucleotides line up with TRBD1. V shed 4 bases, J shed 5 bases, and the junction held 5 bases outside the gene matches. CDR1 is SGHNT, CDR2 YYREEE, per germline (reference sequence). CDR3 length equals 15 residues. This CDR3 reads CASSTGTGNNSPLHF. The DNA of the CDR3 is TGTGCCAGCAGCACGGGGACAGGAAATAATTCACCCCTCCACTTT.

The J gene is TRBJ2-6, the V gene TRBV7-8, with D possibly matching TRBD2 (7 bases). The V end lost 6 bases, the J end lost 0 bases, and 27 bases lay between the germline ends. This CDR3 is 21 amino acids long. CDR1 and CDR2 (germline): SGHVS, FQNEAQ. CDR3 coding DNA: TGTGCCAGCAGAACGGGGGGCAGGCCCCTCCCCAACTTCTCTGGGGCCAACGTCCTGACTTTC. As protein: CASRTGGRPLPNFSGANVLTF.

The CDR3 region has the DNA TGTGCCAGCAGCCCCGGGAGGGCTGGGCCCCTGAACACTGAAGCTTTCTTT. Its translation: CASSPGRAGPLNTEAFF. J is TRBJ1-1 and V is TRBV11-2; no clear D gene. Trimming stripped 5 bases from V and 0 bases from J, with 19 bases between. Looked up from germline, CDR1 is SGHAT and CDR2 is FQNNGV. There are 17 residues in the CDR3.

The rearrangement uses TRBV2 and TRBJ2-3; unclear D gene. The V gene's germline CDR1 is SNHLY and CDR2 FYNNEI. V lost 0 bases to trimming and J lost 0 bases, with 7 bases between them. This CDR3 has 15 amino acids. This chain's CDR3 is CASSEASRSTDTQYF. CDR3 in DNA: TGTGCCAGCAGTGAAGCGTCCCGGAGCACAGATACGCAGTATTTT.